This TCR beta chain was sequenced for a study of shared clonotypes between healthy human individuals. Overall study results and limits: Clonotype sharing among donors, it was expected, would be affected by sequencing depth. Memory subsets generally showed lower estimated richness than naive subsets.

Produced via immunoSEQ multiplex PCR; TCRdb's table is partial and in-frame only. The sample records about 980,000 clones, about three quarters being singletons. To note about this clone: Its antigen is undetermined.

Germline V gene data show CDR1 as SGHRS and CDR2 as YFSETQ. The CDR3 loop spans 16 amino acids. V shed 6 bases, J shed 5 bases, and the junction held 12 bases outside the gene matches. Sequenced input: memory CD4+ T cells sorted from blood. Subset: CD45RA-negative fraction. J is TRBJ2-1 and V is TRBV5-1; 9 nucleotides match TRBD1. The TCR comes from a man aged 18 to 29 in good health. CDR3 sequence reads: CASKQIAGTGNNEQFF. In DNA form, the CDR3 reads TGCGCCAGCAAGCAGATCGCCGGGACAGGGAACAATGAGCAGTTCTTC. Looking up the rest from reference TRBV5-1 and TRBJ2-1 gives the full variable domain: KAGVTQTPRYLIKTRGQQVTLSCSPISGHRSVSWYQQTPGQGLQFLFEYFSETQRNKGNFPGRFSGRQFSNSRSEMNVSTLELGDSALYLCASKQIAGTGNNEQFFGPGTRLTVL.